This T cell receptor beta chain was sequenced in a study of T cells in Graves' hyperthyroidism and ophthalmopathy. The V gene lost 8 bases and the J gene lost 2 bases, with 26 bases spanning the gap. The CDR3 sequence is 18 residues long. Germline CDR1 SNHLY, CDR2 FYNNEI. The CDR3 regions of TCR beta were amplified from RNA transcripts. An initial round of RT-PCR targeting the TCR CDR3 relied on the HTBI primer set. TCRdb called the multiplex PCR reads again in MiXCR, with one record for every CDR3 protein. The sample lists 160,000 or so distinct CDR3 sequences; over 8% were seen once. Study-wide findings and caveats: Appearing also in blood were most of the thyroid clonotypes expanded above 0.001.

This clonotype came up many times. Its matching antigen is unknown. Sequencing used blood. The genes are TRBV2 and TRBJ2-3, with D possibly being TRBD2 (5 bases). The clonotype originates from a woman aged 18-29 years with Graves' hyperthyroidism that later progressed to Graves' ophthalmopathy. The CDR3 DNA reads as TGTGCCAGCCTGGGAGACTACCCGGCCCATAGGTTCACAGATACGCAGTATTTT. It yields the protein CASLGDYPAHRFTDTQYF.